Each of the 17 T cell receptor beta chains below was sequenced from the same sample in a study of blood T cell repertoires in COVID-19. Sequencing was performed with immunoSEQ multiplex PCR; in TCRdb, only in-frame clones are kept and a portion is missing. The data show about 140,000 clones, with 65% to 90% seen just once and roughly 2.9% held by the top ten. Source material: peripheral blood. These receptors all come from a man aged 45-60 years with acute or convalescent COVID-19.

The V gene is TRBV27, the J gene TRBJ2-1; unclear D gene. Trimming cost V 10 bases and J 3 bases, with 19 bases left between them. Germline-derived CDR1 and CDR2 are MNHEY and SMNVEV (reference sequence). This CDR3 has 15 residues. The CDR3 sequence is CATSLGPMLYNEQFF. In nucleotides, the CDR3 is TGTGCCACCTCCCTGGGCCCCATGCTCTACAATGAGCAGTTCTTC.

This clone appeared once. The chain is built from TRBV18 and TRBJ1-1, with D perhaps matching TRBD1 (6 bases). V was clipped by 2 bases and J by 0 bases, with 13 bases between them. The germline gives CDR1 KGHSH, CDR2 LQKENI. The CDR3 contains 16 residues. CDR3 amino acids: CASSPSRGGLNTEAFF. CDR3 sequence (DNA): TGTGCCAGCTCACCATCAAGGGGGGGGCTGAACACTGAAGCTTTCTTT.

This clone was detected only once. This rearrangement joins TRBV19 to TRBJ2-3; D is perhaps TRBD1 (5 bases). Looked up from germline, CDR1 is LNHDA and CDR2 is SQIVND (reference sequence). V was shortened by 5 bases and J by 3 bases, with 18 bases between the two germline ends. The CDR3 totals 16 residues. CDR3 DNA: TGTGCCAGTAGTCCTTCGGACAACCGGCGGACAGATACGCAGTATTTT. It encodes CASSPSDNRRTDTQYF.

V gene TRBV14 combines with J gene TRBJ2-1; 11 nucleotides align to TRBD2. Trimming removed 5 bases from V and 0 bases from J; junction bases left unmatched: 9. The length of the CDR3 is 18 residues. CDR1 and CDR2 from the germline V gene are SGHDN and FVKESK. The CDR3 DNA reads as TGTGCCAGCAGCGGGCTAGCGGGGGGCCCCAGCTCCTACAATGAGCAGTTCTTC. It is translated as CASSGLAGGPSSYNEQFF.

CDR3 DNA sequence: TGTGCCACCAGTGAAAGGGGGAAACACAATGAGCAGTTCTTC. This codes for CATSERGKHNEQFF. This rearrangement joins TRBV24-1 to TRBJ2-1, with a possible D match to TRBD1 (6 bases). V was shortened by 4 bases and J by 5 bases, with 11 bases between the two germline ends. The CDR3 loop spans 14 amino acids. In germline, CDR1 is KGHDR, CDR2 SFDVKD.

The genes are TRBV6-1 and TRBJ1-6, with TRBD1 identical over 7 bases. CDR3 size: 16 residues. Germline-derived CDR1 and CDR2 are MNHNS and SASEGT. With V trimmed by 1 base and J by 11 bases, 11 bases remained unmatched. DNA for the CDR3: TGTGCCAGCAGTGAAGATTGGCAGGGGGTTCGAGCACCCCTCCACTTT. Translated: CASSEDWQGVRAPLHF.

This chain uses TRBV19 with TRBJ1-2, with D perhaps matching TRBD1 (5 bases). The CDR3 is 13 amino acids. Per the germline V gene, CDR1 is LNHDA and CDR2 is SQIVND (reference sequence). V lost 5 bases and J lost 4, with 11 bases in between. Here the CDR3 DNA reads TGTGCCAGTAGTGCCCAGGGAGGCTATGGCTACACCTTC. It specifies CASSAQGGYGYTF.

This sequence joins TRBV11-3 and TRBJ2-6, with a weak D call TRBD1 (6 bases). CDR1 is SGHNT and CDR2 is YENEEA in the germline V gene. Trimming left V 2 bases short and J 4 bases short, with 9 bases between. CDR3 length: 15 residues. The CDR3 DNA is TGTGCCAGCAGCTTATCAGGGGTCGGGGCCAACGTCCTGACTTTC. Translating gives CASSLSGVGANVLTF. The complete variable domain, with remaining parts taken from reference TRBV11-3 and TRBJ2-6, reads EAGVVQSPRYKIIEKKQPVAFWCNPISGHNTLYWYLQNLGQGPELLIRYENEEAVDDSQLPKDRFSAERLKGVDSTLKIQPAELGDSAVYLCASSLSGVGANVLTFGAGSRLTVL.

The V call is TRBV9, the J call TRBJ1-1, with a tentative D call TRBD1 (5 bases). This CDR3 spans 15 amino acids. The germline V gene encodes CDR1 SGDLS and CDR2 YYNGEE. Trimming shortened V by 3 bases and J by 1 base, and 13 bases separated the two germline ends. The CDR3 spells CASSAQGHPNTEAFF. The DNA for the CDR3 is TGTGCCAGCAGCGCCCAAGGACACCCGAACACTGAAGCTTTCTTT.

The chain employs TRBV29-1 and TRBJ1-4; maybe TRBD1 (6 bases). Trimming cost V 0 bases and J 10 bases, with 15 bases left between them. Germline V gene data show CDR1 as SQVTM and CDR2 as ANQGSEA. The CDR3 consists of 14 residues. CDR3 in DNA: TGCAGCGTTGAAGACGGGCAGGGGTCTGGAAAACTGTTTTTT. Its protein product is CSVEDGQGSGKLFF.

The rearrangement uses TRBV6-2 or TRBV6-3 and TRBJ2-7, with D tentatively TRBD1 (5 bases). CDR1 MNHEY and CDR2 SVGEGT come from the germline V gene. The V and J ends lost 5 bases and 6 bases respectively, with 17 bases between them. The CDR3 loop spans 14 amino acids. This CDR3 is CASSPSFRESEQYF. The DNA of the CDR3 is TGTGCCAGCAGTCCATCCTTCAGGGAAAGCGAGCAGTACTTC.

The rearrangement links TRBV5-1 to TRBJ1-6; 10 positions match TRBD1. CDR3 size: 18 residues. After removal of 0 bases from V and 7 bases from J, the junction contained 10 bases not matched to a gene. Germline CDR1 and CDR2: SGHRS and YFSETQ. CDR3 in amino acids: CASSLGTGGRVLNSPLHF. CDR3 sequence (DNA): TGCGCCAGCAGCTTGGGGACAGGGGGAAGGGTATTAAATTCACCCCTCCACTTT. Based on the CDR3 plus reference TRBV5-1 and TRBJ1-6, the full variable domain is KAGVTQTPRYLIKTRGQQVTLSCSPISGHRSVSWYQQTPGQGLQFLFEYFSETQRNKGNFPGRFSGRQFSNSRSEMNVSTLELGDSALYLCASSLGTGGRVLNSPLHFGNGTRLTVT.

The chain employs TRBV10-1 and TRBJ2-3; D remains ambiguous. V shed 5 bases and J shed 0 bases, with 6 bases lying between them. CDR3 length: 13 residues. Germline CDR1 is WNHNN and CDR2 is SYGVQD (reference sequence). The CDR3 region has the DNA TGCGCCAGCAGTAAGCATAGCACAGATACGCAGTATTTT. This codes for CASSKHSTDTQYF.

Concerning this clone itself: Other DNA sequences of this sample code for an identical CDR3. The gene calls are TRBV7-2 and TRBJ2-3, with 15 bases matching TRBD2. After removal of 3 bases from V and 5 bases from J, the junction contained 3 bases not matched to a gene. The CDR3 loop spans 16 amino acids. The germline V gene encodes CDR1 SGHTA and CDR2 FQGNSA. The CDR3 region is CASSLGLAGGIDTQYF. The CDR3 region has the DNA TGTGCCAGCAGCTTGGGACTAGCGGGGGGAATAGATACGCAGTATTTT.

The chain is built from TRBV7-3 and TRBJ2-2; D might be TRBD1 (5 bases). CDR1 and CDR2 from the germline V gene are SGHTA and FQGTGA. The CDR3 length is 16 residues. V was trimmed by 6 bases and J by 6 bases, leaving 20 bases between them. CDR3 nucleotides: TGTGCCAGCAGTCTAGATAGTGACAGAGGAGCCGGGGAGCTGTTTTTT. Its translation is CASSLDSDRGAGELFF.

The rearrangement links TRBV3-1 (or the pseudogene TRBV3-2) to TRBJ1-1; TRBD1 matches at 8 bases. CDR1 is LGHDT, CDR2 YNNKEL, per germline (reference sequence). The trim removed 2 bases at V and 4 bases at J, leaving 9 bases unmatched. This CDR3 is 16 amino acids long. The CDR3 nucleotides read TGTGCCAGCAGCCAACAAGCAGGGGGCTGGGGCACTGAAGCTTTCTTT. Protein product: CASSQQAGGWGTEAFF.

This clone appeared a few times. This rearrangement joins TRBV6-5 to TRBJ2-7, with 9 bases identical to TRBD1. This CDR3 has 15 residues. CDR1 and CDR2 (germline): MNHEY, SVGAGI. The trim removed 6 bases at V and 1 base at J, leaving 7 bases unmatched. The CDR3 reads CASSDVQGASYEQYF. The CDR3 DNA sequence: TGTGCCAGCAGCGACGTACAGGGGGCGTCCTACGAGCAGTACTTC.